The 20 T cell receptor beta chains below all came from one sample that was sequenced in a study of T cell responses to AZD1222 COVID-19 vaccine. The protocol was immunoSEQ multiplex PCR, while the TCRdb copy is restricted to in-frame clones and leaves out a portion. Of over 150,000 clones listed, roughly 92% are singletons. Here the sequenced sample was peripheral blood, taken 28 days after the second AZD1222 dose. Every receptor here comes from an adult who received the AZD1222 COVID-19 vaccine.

DNA of the CDR3: TGTGCCAGCAGCCGCACTAGCGGGTTCTCCTACGAGCAGTACTTC. Its protein product is CASSRTSGFSYEQYF. J is TRBJ2-7 and V is TRBV6-2 or TRBV6-3, with 9 nucleotides matching TRBD2. The junction had 6 bases not matched to a gene; V was cut back by 6 bases and J by 0 bases. Germline values: CDR1 MNHEY, CDR2 SVGEGT. The CDR3 consists of 15 residues.

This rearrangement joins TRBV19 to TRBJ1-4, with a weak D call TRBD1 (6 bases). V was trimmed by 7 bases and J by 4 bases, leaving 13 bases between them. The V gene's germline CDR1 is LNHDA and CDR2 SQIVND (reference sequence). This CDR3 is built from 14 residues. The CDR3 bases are TGTGCCAGTAAACAGGGTCGTGGTAATGAAAAACTGTTTTTT. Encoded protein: CASKQGRGNEKLFF.

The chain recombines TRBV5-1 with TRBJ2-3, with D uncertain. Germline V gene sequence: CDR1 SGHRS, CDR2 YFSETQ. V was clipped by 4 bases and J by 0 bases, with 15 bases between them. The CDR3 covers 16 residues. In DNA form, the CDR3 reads TGCGCCAGCAGCCCCGGACGGCTCATTAGCACAGATACGCAGTATTTT. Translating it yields CASSPGRLISTDTQYF.

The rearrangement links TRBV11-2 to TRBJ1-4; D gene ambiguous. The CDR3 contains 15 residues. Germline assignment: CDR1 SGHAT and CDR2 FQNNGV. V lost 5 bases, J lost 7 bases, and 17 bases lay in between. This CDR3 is CASSPAGVFGEKLFF. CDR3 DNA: TGTGCCAGCAGCCCGGCTGGAGTTTTCGGTGAAAAACTGTTTTTT.

The CDR3 reads CASRHTSGGAGYEQYF. The CDR3, as DNA: TGTGCCAGCAGACACACTAGCGGGGGGGCCGGGTACGAGCAGTACTTC. V and J are TRBV3-1 (or the pseudogene TRBV3-2) and TRBJ2-7; 13 bases map to TRBD2. Germline CDR1 and CDR2: LGHDT and YNNKEL (reference sequence). The trim removed 6 bases at V and 4 bases at J, leaving 9 bases unmatched. The CDR3 spans 16 residues.

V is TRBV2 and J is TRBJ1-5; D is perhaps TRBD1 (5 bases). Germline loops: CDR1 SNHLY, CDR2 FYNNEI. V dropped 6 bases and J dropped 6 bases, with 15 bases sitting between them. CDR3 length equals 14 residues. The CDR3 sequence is CASSLGGSGQPQHF. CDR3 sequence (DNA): TGTGCCAGCAGCCTCGGGGGTTCCGGTCAGCCCCAGCATTTT.

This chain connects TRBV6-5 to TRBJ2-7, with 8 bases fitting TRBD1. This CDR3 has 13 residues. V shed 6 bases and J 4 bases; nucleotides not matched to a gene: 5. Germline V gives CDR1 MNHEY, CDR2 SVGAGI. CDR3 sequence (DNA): TGTGCCAGCAGCCGGACAGGGAGGTACGAGCAGTACTTC. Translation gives CASSRTGRYEQYF.

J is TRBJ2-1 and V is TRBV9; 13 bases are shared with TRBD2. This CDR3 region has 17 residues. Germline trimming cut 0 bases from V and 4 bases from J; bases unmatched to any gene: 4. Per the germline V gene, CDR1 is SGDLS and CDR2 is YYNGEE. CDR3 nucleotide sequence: TGTGCCAGCAGCGTAGTCGCGGGACTAGCGGGATACAATGAGCAGTTCTTC. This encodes CASSVVAGLAGYNEQFF.

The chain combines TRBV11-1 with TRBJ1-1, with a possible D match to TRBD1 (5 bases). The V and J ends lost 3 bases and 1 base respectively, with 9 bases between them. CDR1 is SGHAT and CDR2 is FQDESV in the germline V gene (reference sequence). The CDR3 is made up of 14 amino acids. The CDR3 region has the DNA TGTGCCAGCAGCTTGGACGGGGCGAACACTGAAGCTTTCTTT. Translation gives CASSLDGANTEAFF.

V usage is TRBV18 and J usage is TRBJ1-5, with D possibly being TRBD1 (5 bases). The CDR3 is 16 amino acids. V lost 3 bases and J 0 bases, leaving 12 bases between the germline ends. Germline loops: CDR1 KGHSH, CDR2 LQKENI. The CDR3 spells CASSPRQGYSNQPQHF. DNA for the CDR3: TGTGCCAGCTCACCGAGGCAGGGCTATAGCAATCAGCCCCAGCATTTT.

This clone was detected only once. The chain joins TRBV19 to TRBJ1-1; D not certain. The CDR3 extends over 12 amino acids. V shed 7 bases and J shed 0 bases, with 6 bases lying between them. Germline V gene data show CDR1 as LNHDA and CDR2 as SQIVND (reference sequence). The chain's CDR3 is CASIHVNTEAFF. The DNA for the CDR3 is TGTGCCAGTATACACGTGAACACTGAAGCTTTCTTT.

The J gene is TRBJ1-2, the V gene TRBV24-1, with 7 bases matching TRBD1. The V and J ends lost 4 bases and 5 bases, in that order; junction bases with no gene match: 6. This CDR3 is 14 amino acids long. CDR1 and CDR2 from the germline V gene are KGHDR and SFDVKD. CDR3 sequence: CATSDPGRGYGYTF. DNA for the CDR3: TGTGCCACCAGTGACCCCGGCAGGGGGTATGGCTACACCTTC.

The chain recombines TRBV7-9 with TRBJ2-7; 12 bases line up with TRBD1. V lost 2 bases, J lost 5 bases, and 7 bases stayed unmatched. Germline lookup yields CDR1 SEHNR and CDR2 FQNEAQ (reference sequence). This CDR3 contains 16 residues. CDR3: CASSLTGTGGRHEQYF. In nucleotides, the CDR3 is TGTGCCAGCAGCTTAACCGGGACAGGGGGCCGCCACGAGCAGTACTTC.

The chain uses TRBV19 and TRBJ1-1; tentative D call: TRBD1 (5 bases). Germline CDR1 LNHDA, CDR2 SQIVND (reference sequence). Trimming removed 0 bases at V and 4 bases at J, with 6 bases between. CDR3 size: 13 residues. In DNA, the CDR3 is TGTGCCAGTAGTATAGATGGGGCCACTGAAGCTTTCTTT. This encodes CASSIDGATEAFF.

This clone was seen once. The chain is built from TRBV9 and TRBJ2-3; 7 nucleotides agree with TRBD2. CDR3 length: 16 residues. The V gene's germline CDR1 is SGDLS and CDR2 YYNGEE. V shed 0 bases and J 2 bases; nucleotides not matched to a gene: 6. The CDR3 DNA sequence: TGTGCCAGCAGCGTAGACGGGAGGATTCACACAGATACGCAGTATTTT. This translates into CASSVDGRIHTDTQYF.

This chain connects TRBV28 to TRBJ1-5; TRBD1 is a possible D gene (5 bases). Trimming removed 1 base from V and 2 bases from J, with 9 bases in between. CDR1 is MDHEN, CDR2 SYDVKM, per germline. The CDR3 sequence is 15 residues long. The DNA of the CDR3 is TGTGCCAGCAGTTTATCTGGGGCCCGCAATCAGCCCCAGCATTTT. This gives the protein CASSLSGARNQPQHF.

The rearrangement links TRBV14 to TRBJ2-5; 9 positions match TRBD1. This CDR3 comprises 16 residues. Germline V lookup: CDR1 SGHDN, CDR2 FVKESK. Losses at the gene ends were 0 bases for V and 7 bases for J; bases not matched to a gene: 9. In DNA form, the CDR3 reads TGTGCCAGCAGCCAAGATAGGACAGGGGCTACCGGGACCCAGTACTTC. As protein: CASSQDRTGATGTQYF.

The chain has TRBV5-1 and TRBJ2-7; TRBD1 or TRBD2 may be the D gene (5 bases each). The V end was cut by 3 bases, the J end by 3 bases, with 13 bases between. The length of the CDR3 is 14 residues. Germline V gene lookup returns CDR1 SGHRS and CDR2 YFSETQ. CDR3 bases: TGCGCCAGCAGCTGGTTCGAGGGGAGCTACGAGCAGTACTTC. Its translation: CASSWFEGSYEQYF.

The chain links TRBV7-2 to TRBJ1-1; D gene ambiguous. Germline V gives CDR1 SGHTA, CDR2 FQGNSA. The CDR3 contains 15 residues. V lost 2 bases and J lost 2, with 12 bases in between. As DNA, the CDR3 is TGTGCCAGCAGCTTAATGATGGGATCCAACACTGAAGCTTTCTTT. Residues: CASSLMMGSNTEAFF.

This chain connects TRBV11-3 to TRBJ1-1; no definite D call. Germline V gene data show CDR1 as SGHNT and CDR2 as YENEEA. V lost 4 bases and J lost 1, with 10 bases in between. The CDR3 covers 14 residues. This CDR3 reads CASSSPRRNTEAFF. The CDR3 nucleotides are TGTGCCAGCAGCTCTCCCAGGAGGAACACTGAAGCTTTCTTT.